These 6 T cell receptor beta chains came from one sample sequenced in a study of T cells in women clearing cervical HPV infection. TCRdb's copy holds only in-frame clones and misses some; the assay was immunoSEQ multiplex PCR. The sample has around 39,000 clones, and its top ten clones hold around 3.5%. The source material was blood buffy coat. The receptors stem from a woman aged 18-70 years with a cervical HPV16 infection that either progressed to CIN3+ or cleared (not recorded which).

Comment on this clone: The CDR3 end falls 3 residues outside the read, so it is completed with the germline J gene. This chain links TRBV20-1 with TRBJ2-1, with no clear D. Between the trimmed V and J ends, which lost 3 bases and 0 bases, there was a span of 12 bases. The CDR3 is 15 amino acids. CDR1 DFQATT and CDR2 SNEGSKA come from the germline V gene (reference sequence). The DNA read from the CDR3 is TGCAGTGCTAGCCAGCTCGCTAGCTCCTACAATGAG. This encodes CSASQLASSYNE. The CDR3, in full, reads CSASQLASSYNEQFF.

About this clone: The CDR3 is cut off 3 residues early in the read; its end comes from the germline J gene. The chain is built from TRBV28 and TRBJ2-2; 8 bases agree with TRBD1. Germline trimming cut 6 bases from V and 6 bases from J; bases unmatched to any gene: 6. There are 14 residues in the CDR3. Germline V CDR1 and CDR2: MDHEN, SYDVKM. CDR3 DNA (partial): TGTGCCAGCAGCCCGGGACAGGACGCCGGGGAG. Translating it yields CASSPGQDAGE. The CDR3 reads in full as CASSPGQDAGELFF.

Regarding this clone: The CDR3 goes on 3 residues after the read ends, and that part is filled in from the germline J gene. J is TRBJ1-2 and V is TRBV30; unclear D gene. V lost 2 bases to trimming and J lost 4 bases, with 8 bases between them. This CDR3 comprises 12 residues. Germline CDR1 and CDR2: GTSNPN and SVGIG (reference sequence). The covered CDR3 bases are TGTGCCTGGAGTCTTGGCGGCTATGGC. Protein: CAWSLGGYG. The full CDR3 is CAWSLGGYGYTF.

The DNA read from the CDR3 is TGCAGCGTTATGTCAGGCCGAGGC. Protein product: CSVMSGRG. The whole CDR3 sequence is CSVMSGRGYTF. The chain recombines TRBV29-1 with TRBJ1-2, with D unclear. The read terminates 3 residues before the CDR3 end, so the remaining end is supplied by the germline J gene. The CDR3 runs to 11 residues. Per the germline V gene, CDR1 is SQVTM and CDR2 is ANQGSEA.

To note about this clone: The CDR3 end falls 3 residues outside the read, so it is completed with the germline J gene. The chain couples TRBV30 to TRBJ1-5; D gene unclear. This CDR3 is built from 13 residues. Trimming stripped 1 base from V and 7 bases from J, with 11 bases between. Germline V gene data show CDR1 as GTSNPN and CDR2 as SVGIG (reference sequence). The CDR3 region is CAWSGSNGQPQHF. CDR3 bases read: TGTGCCTGGAGTGGGTCAAACGGGCAGCCC.

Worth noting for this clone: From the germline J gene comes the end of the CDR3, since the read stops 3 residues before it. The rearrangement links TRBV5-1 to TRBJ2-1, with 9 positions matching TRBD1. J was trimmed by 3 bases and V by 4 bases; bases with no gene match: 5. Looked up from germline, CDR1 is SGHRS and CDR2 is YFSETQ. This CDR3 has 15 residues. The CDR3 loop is CASSGEGQGYNEQFF. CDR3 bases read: TGCGCCAGCAGCGGGGAGGGACAGGGCTACAATGAG.